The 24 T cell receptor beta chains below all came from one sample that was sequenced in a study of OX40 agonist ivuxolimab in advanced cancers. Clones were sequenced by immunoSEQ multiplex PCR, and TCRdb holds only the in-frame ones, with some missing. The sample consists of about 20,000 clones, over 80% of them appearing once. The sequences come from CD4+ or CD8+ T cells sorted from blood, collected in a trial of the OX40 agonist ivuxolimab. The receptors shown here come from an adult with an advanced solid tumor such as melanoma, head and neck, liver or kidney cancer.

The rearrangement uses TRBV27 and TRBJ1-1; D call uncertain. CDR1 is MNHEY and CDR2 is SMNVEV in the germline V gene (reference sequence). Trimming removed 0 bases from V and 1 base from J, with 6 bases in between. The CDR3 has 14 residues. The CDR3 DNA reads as TGTGCCAGCAGTTTATCTACGGGGAACACTGAAGCTTTCTTT. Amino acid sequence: CASSLSTGNTEAFF.

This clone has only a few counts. This CDR3 is CASSWAAENTEAFF. Written as DNA, the CDR3 is TGTGCCAGCAGCTGGGCCGCCGAAAACACTGAAGCTTTCTTT. This chain uses TRBV5-8 with TRBJ1-1, with no clear D. V was trimmed by 3 bases and J by 2 bases, leaving 11 bases between them. Germline V gene lookup returns CDR1 SGHTS and CDR2 YDEGEE. CDR3 length: 14 amino acids.

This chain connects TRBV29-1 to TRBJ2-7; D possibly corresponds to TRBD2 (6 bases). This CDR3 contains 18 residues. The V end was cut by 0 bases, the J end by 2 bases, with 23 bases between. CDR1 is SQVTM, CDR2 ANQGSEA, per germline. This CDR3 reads CSVEEGPFASEGAYEQYF. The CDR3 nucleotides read TGCAGCGTTGAAGAGGGCCCTTTCGCTAGCGAGGGAGCCTACGAGCAGTACTTC.

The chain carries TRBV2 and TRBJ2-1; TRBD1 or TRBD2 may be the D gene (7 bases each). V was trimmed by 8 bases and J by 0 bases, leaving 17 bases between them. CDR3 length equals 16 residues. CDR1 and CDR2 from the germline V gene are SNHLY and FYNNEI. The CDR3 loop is CASPQGGVSSYNEQFF. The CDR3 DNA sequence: TGTGCCAGCCCCCAGGGGGGGGTGAGCTCCTACAATGAGCAGTTCTTC.

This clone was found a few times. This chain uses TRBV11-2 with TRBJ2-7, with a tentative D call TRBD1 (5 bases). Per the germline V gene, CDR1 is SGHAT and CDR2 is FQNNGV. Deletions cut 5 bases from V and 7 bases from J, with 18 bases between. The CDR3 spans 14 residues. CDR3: CASSPWGSSREQYF. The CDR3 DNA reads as TGTGCCAGCAGCCCCTGGGGCTCGTCTCGAGAGCAGTACTTC.

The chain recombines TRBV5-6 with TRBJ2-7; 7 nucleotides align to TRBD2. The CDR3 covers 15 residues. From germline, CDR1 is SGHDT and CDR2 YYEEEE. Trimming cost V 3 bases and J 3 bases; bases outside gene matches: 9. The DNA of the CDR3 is TGTGCCAGCAGCTGGGGAGGGACCAACGGCTACGAGCAGTACTTC. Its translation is CASSWGGTNGYEQYF.

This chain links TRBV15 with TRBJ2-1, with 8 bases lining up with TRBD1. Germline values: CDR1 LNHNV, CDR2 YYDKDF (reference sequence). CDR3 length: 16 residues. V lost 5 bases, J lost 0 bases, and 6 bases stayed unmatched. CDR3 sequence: CATSGGTGLSYNEQFF. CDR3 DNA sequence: TGTGCCACCAGCGGGGGGACAGGCCTCTCCTACAATGAGCAGTTCTTC.

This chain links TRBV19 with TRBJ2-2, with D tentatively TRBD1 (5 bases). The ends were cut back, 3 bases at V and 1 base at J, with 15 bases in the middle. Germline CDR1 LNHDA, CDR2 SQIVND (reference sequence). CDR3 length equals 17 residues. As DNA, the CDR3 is TGTGCCAGTAGTATCCCCACCGACAGATTGAACACCGGGGAGCTGTTTTTT. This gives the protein CASSIPTDRLNTGELFF.

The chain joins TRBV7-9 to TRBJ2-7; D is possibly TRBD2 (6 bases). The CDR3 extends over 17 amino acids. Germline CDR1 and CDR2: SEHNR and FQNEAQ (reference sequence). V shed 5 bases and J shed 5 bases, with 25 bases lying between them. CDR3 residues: CASSPFKPGLGGNEQYF. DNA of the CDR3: TGTGCCAGCAGCCCCTTTAAACCGGGACTGGGGGGAAACGAGCAGTACTTC. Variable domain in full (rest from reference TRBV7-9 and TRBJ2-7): DTGVSQNPRHKITKRGQNVTFRCDPISEHNRLYWYRQTLGQGPEFLTYFQNEAQLEKSRLLSDRFSAERPKGSFSTLEIQRTEQGDSAMYLCASSPFKPGLGGNEQYFGPGTRLTVT.

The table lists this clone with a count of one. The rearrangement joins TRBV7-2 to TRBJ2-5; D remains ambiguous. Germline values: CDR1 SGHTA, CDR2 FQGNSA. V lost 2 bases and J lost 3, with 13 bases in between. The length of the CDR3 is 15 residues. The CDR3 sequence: CASSLIPFSEETQYF. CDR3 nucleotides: TGTGCCAGCAGCTTAATCCCGTTTTCCGAAGAGACCCAGTACTTC.

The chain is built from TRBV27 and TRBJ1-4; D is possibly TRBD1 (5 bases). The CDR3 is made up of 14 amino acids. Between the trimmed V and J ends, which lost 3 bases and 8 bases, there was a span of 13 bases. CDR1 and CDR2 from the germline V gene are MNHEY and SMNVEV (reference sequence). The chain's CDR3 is CASSFTGAGEKLFF. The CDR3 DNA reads TGTGCCAGCAGTTTTACCGGGGCAGGCGAAAAACTGTTTTTT.

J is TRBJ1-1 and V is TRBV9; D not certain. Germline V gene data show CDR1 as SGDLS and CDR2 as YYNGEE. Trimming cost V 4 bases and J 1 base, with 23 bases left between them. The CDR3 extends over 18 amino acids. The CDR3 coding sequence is TGTGCCAGCAGCCCTGAGTCTGGGGTGGCTTTGAGGAACACTGAAGCTTTCTTT. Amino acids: CASSPESGVALRNTEAFF.

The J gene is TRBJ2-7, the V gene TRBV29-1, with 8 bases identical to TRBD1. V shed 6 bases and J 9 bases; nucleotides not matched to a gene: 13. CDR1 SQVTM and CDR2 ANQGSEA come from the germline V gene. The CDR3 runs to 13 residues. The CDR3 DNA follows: TGCAGCGTAGAGGACGGGACAGGCCTCGGGCAGTACTTC. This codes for CSVEDGTGLGQYF.

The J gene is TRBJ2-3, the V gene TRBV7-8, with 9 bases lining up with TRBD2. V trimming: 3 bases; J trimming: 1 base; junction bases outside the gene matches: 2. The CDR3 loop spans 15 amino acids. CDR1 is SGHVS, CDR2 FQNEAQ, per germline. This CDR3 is CASSFRLAGTDTQYF. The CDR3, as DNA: TGTGCCAGCAGCTTCAGACTAGCGGGCACAGATACGCAGTATTTT.

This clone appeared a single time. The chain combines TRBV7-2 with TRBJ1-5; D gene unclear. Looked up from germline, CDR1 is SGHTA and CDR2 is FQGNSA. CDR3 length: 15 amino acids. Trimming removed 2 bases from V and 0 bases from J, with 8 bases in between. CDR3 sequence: CASSLSTLSNQPQHF. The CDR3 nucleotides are TGTGCCAGCAGCTTAAGCACACTTAGCAATCAGCCCCAGCATTTT.

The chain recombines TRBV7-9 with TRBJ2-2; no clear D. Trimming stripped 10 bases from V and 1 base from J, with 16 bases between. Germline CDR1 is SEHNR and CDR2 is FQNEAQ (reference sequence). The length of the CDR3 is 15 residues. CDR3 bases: TGTGCCAACGAGATCAGAGAATTGAACACCGGGGAGCTGTTTTTT. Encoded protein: CANEIRELNTGELFF.

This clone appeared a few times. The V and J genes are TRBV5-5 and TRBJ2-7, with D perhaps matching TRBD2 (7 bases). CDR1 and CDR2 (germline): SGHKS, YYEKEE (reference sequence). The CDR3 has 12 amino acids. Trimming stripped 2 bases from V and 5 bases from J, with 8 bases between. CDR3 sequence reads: CASSFGGHEQYF. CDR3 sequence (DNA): TGTGCCAGCAGCTTCGGGGGGCACGAGCAGTACTTC.

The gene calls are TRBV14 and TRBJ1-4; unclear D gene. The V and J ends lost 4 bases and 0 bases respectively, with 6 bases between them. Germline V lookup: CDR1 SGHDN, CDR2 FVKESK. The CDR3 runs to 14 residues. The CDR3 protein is CASSLAATNEKLFF. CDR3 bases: TGTGCCAGCAGCCTAGCGGCAACTAATGAAAAACTGTTTTTT.

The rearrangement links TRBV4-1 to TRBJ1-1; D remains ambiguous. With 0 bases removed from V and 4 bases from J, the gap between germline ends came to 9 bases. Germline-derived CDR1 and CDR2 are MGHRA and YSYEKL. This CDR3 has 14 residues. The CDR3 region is CASSQEFGSTEAFF. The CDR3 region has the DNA TGCGCCAGCAGCCAAGAATTCGGGAGCACTGAAGCTTTCTTT.

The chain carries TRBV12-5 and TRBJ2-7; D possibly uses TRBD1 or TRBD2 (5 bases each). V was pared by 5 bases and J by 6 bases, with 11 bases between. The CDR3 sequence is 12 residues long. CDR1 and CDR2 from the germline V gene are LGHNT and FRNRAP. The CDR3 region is CASGPLGVEQYF. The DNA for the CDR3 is TGTGCTAGTGGTCCCCTGGGGGTCGAGCAGTACTTC.

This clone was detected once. This chain's CDR3 is CASSGSPAGGALPDNEQFF. DNA for the CDR3: TGTGCCAGCAGCGGCTCACCCGCGGGGGGCGCGCTACCGGACAATGAGCAGTTCTTC. The V and J genes are TRBV9 and TRBJ2-1, with TRBD2 matching over 8 bases. The junction had 19 bases not matched to a gene; V was cut back by 3 bases and J by 5 bases. Per the germline V gene, CDR1 is SGDLS and CDR2 is YYNGEE. The length of the CDR3 is 19 residues.

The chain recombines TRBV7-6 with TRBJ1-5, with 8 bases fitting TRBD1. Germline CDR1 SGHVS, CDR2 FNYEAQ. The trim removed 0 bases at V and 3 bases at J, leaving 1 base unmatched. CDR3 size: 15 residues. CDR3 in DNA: TGTGCCAGCAGCTTAGCCCAGGGGGCCAATCAGCCCCAGCATTTT. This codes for CASSLAQGANQPQHF.

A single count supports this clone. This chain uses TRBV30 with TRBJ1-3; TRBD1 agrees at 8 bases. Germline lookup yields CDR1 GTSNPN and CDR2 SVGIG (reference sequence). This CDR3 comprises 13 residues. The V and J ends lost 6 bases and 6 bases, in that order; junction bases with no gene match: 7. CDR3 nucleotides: TGTGCCTGTTTGACAGGGGTGACAAACACCATATATTTT. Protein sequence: CACLTGVTNTIYF.

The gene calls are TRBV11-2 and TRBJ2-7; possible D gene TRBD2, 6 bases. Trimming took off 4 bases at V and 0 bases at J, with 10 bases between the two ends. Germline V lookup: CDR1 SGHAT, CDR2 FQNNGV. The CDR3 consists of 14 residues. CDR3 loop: CASSSGLSSYEQYF. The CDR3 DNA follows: TGTGCCAGCAGCTCGGGACTCAGCTCCTACGAGCAGTACTTC.